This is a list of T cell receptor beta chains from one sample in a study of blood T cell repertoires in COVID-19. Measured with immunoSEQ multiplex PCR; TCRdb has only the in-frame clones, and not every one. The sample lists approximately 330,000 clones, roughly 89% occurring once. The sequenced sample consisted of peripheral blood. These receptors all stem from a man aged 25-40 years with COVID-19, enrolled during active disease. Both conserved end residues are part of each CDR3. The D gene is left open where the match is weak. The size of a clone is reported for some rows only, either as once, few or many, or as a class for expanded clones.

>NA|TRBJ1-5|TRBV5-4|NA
TGTGCCAGCAGCCCTATTGTCAGGATTGGCAATCAGCCCCAGCATTTT
CASSPIVRIGNQPQHF
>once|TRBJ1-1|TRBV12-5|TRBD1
TGTGCTAGTGCCGTGGACAGGGGGTCCACTGAAGCTTTCTTT
CASAVDRGSTEAFF
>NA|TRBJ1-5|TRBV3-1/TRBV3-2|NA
TGTGCCAGCAGCCAGCAGGGCCTTCAGCCCCAGCATTTT
CASSQQGLQPQHF
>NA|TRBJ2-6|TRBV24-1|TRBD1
TGTGCCACCAGTGACGGGGGGACAGGGACTTCTGGGGCCAACGTCCTGACTTTC
CATSDGGTGTSGANVLTF
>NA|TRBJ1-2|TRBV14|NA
TGTGCCAGCAGCCAAGGCCGCAGGGATGGCTATGGCTACACCTTC
CASSQGRRDGYGYTF
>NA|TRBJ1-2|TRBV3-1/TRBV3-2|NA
TGTGCCAGCAGCCAAGATACAGTTAACTATGGCTACACCTTC
CASSQDTVNYGYTF
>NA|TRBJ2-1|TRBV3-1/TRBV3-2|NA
TGTGCCAGCAGCAGCTTTTGGGAGAGGAATGAGCAGTTCTTC
CASSSFWERNEQFF
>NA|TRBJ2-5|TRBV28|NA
TGTGCCAGCAGTCTGTCTCCCAGGGTCGCAGAGACCCAGTACTTC
CASSLSPRVAETQYF
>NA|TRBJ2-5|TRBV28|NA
TGTGCCAGCAGTTTATTCGTGGAGGGCGTACAAGAGACCCAGTACTTC
CASSLFVEGVQETQYF
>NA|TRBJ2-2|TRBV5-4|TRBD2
TGTGCCAGCAGTTGGGGGGGGAACACCGGGGAGCTGTTTTTT
CASSWGGNTGELFF
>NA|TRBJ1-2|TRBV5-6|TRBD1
TGTGCCAGCAGCGGCGGGGACAGGACGGAGAATGGCTACACCTTC
CASSGGDRTENGYTF
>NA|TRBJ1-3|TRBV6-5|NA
TGTGCCAGCAGTTACGGAGGACAGCCCTCTGGAAACACCATATATTTT
CASSYGGQPSGNTIYF
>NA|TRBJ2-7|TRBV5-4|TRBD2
TGTGCCAGCAGCCAAGGGACTAGCGGGGGTTTACGCTACGAGCAGTACTTC
CASSQGTSGGLRYEQYF
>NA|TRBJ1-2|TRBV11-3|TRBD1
TGTGCCAGCAGCGGCGGGACAGGGTCTCACTATGGCTACACCTTC
CASSGGTGSHYGYTF
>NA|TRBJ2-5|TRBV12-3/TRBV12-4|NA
TGTGCCAGCAGTTTAGCGCGAGAGACCCAGTACTTC
CASSLARETQYF
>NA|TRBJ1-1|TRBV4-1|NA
TGCGCCAGCAGCTTCGGAGGGGGGGGAGGAACTGAAGCTTTCTTT
CASSFGGGGGTEAFF
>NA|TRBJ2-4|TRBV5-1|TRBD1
TGCGCCAGCAGCGAGACAGGGGTGGGCAAAAACATTCAGTACTTC
CASSETGVGKNIQYF
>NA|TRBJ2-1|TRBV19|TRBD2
TGTGCCAGTAGTATTTTTGGCGGGAGGGCCCGCCGAAACAATGAGCAGTTCTTC
CASSIFGGRARRNNEQFF
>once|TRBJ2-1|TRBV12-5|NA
TGTGCTAGTGGGGCTTCCCAGGCGCCCTACAATGAGCAGTTCTTC
CASGASQAPYNEQFF
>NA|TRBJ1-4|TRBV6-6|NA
TGTGCCAGCACCTCAGGTGCTAATGAAAAACTGTTTTTT
CASTSGANEKLFF
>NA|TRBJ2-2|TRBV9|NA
TGTGCCAGCAGCGCATGGGGGGGCACCCGCGCCACCGGGGAGCTGTTTTTT
CASSAWGGTRATGELFF
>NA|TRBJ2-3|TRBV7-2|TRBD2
TGTGCCAGCAGCCTGCGGACGGGAGGGCCATCAGATACGCAGTATTTT
CASSLRTGGPSDTQYF
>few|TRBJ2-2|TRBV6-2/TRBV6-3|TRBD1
TGTGCCAGCAGTGAGACAGGGGGCGCATTTATTCGGGAGCTGTTTTTT
CASSETGGAFIRELFF
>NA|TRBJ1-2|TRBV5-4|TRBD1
TGTGCCAGCAGCCTGTGGACAGGGAAGTGGGCTTACACCTTC
CASSLWTGKWAYTF
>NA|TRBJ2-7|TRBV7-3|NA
TGTGCCAGCAGCCCGGACAGATCCTACGAGCAGTACTTC
CASSPDRSYEQYF
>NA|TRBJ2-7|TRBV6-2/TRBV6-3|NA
TGTGCCAGCAGTTCCAAGACAGGCAACCCCTACGAGCAGTACTTC
CASSSKTGNPYEQYF
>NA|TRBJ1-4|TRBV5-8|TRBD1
TGTGCCAGCAGCCAAGACAGGGGACAAAATGAAAAACTGTTTTTT
CASSQDRGQNEKLFF
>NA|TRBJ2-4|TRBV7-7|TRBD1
TGTGCCAGCAGCCCGACTATAGACAGGGCAGACATTCAGTACTTC
CASSPTIDRADIQYF
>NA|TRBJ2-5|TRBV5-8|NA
TGTGCCAGCAGCTTGACAGGGTGGAAAGAGACCCAGTACTTC
CASSLTGWKETQYF
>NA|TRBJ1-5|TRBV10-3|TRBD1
TGTGCCATCAGTGACAGAGACACAGGGGGCAATCAGCCCCAGCATTTT
CAISDRDTGGNQPQHF
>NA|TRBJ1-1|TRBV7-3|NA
TGTGCCAGCAGCCCTACGGGGGGAGGCACTGAAGCTTTCTTT
CASSPTGGGTEAFF
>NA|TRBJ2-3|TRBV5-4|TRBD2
TGTGCCAGCAGCCGGAGCGGGGGAGGGACAGATACGCAGTATTTT
CASSRSGGGTDTQYF
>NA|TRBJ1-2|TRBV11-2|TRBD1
TGTGCCAGCAGCCCGGGACAGGGTAACTATGGCTACACCTTC
CASSPGQGNYGYTF
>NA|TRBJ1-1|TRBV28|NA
TGTGCCAGCAGCTCTCTGGGGGGCGGGGGGGGCACTGAAGCTTTCTTT
CASSSLGGGGGTEAFF
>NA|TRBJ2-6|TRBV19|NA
TGTGCCAGTAGTATGCCAGGGGAGATCCGAACCTCTGGGGCCAACGTCCTGACTTTC
CASSMPGEIRTSGANVLTF
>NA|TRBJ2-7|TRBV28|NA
TGTGCCAGCAGTTCGACAGTTTACGAGCAGTACTTC
CASSSTVYEQYF
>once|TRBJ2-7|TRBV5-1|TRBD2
TGCGCCAGCAGGCGGGGGGCGGGACAGCAGTACTTC
CASRRGAGQQYF
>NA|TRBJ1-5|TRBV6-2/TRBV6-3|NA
TGTGCCAGCAGTTATAATCCCCGGACAGAATATAGCAATCAGCCCCAGCATTTT
CASSYNPRTEYSNQPQHF
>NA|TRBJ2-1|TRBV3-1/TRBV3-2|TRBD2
TGTGCCAGCAGCCTCCGGACTAGCGGGAGAAATGAGCAGTTCTTC
CASSLRTSGRNEQFF
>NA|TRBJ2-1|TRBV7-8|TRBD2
TGTGCCAGCAGCCCCCGAGGGACTAGCGGGGGATGGGGGTACAATGAGCAGTTCTTC
CASSPRGTSGGWGYNEQFF
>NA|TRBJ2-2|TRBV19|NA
TGTGCCACGGGACAAGTGTTTTTGACCACCGGGGAGCTGTTTTTT
CATGQVFLTTGELFF
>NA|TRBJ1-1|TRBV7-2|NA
TGTGCCAGCAGCTTAGTGGGCGGGCAGAACACTGAAGCTTTCTTT
CASSLVGGQNTEAFF
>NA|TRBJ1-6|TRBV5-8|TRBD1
TGTGCCAGCAGCTCGGGACAGGGTCCCTATAATTCACCCCTCCACTTT
CASSSGQGPYNSPLHF